This T cell receptor (beta chain) was captured by sequencing in a study of naive and memory T cell subsets. The length of the CDR3 is 15 residues. Per germline, CDR1 SGHTA and CDR2 FQGNSA. Trimming took 5 bases from V and 4 from J; bases not matched to a gene: 7. General observations from the study: There was no ground truth to check naive and memory subset results.

CD4 T cells were positively selected, then CD8 T cells from the CD4-negative fraction. This clonotype was counted only a few times. Its antigen is currently unknown. Both TRBC1 and TRBC2 were covered by a beta constant-region primer of two equimolar oligonucleotides. TCRdb called the UMI-ligation and nested PCR reads again in MiXCR, with one record for every CDR3 protein. The repertoire holds some 87,000 distinct CDR3 sequences, with 7% to 8% as singletons. The receptor's source is a human donor in good health. The chain recombines TRBV7-2 with TRBJ2-2; 7 bases line up with TRBD2. Material: central memory CD4+ T cells from blood. The CDR3 DNA is TGTGCCAGCAGCGGCCGGGACTATCTCACCGGGGAGCTGTTTTTT. This translates into CASSGRDYLTGELFF.